These 10 T cell receptor beta chains were sequenced from one sample in a study of blood T cell repertoires in COVID-19. Sequenced by immunoSEQ multiplex PCR; TCRdb stores in-frame clones only, minus some. The table lists around 97,000 clones, roughly 89% of them singletons. Material: peripheral blood. Source of these receptors: a human donor in a cohort sampled during active COVID-19.

The chain uses TRBV7-9 and TRBJ2-3; 13 positions agree with TRBD2. Germline V gene data show CDR1 as SEHNR and CDR2 as FQNEAQ (reference sequence). This CDR3 spans 16 amino acids. With V trimmed by 1 base and J by 6 bases, 4 bases remained unmatched. The CDR3 nucleotides read TGTGCCAGCAGCTTAGGGACTAGCGGGGGATCGGATACGCAGTATTTT. It translates to CASSLGTSGGSDTQYF. The entire variable domain, with the rest obtained from reference TRBV7-9 and TRBJ2-3, is as follows: DTGVSQNPRHKITKRGQNVTFRCDPISEHNRLYWYRQTLGQGPEFLTYFQNEAQLEKSRLLSDRFSAERPKGSFSTLEIQRTEQGDSAMYLCASSLGTSGGSDTQYFGPGTRLTVL.

The J gene is TRBJ2-7, the V gene TRBV29-1, with 9 positions matching TRBD2. Trimming took 1 base from V and 4 from J; bases not matched to a gene: 8. The CDR3 length is 15 residues. The V gene's germline CDR1 is SQVTM and CDR2 ANQGSEA. CDR3 sequence (DNA): TGCAGCGTTGAAGTGCCGGCGGGAGGGCTATACGAGCAGTACTTC. Residues: CSVEVPAGGLYEQYF.

The CDR3 DNA reads TGTGCCAGCAGTTTACTCACAGGGGGCAGATCAGAGACCCAGTACTTC. This translates into CASSLLTGGRSETQYF. This sequence joins TRBV28 and TRBJ2-5; 9 nucleotides agree with TRBD1. Unmatched junction bases numbered 8, after V lost 2 bases and J lost 4 bases. The germline V gene encodes CDR1 MDHEN and CDR2 SYDVKM. The CDR3 totals 16 residues. The full variable domain, with the rest looked up from reference TRBV28 and TRBJ2-5, is DVKVTQSSRYLVKRTGEKVFLECVQDMDHENMFWYRQDPGLGLRLIYFSYDVKMKEKGDIPEGYSVSREKKERFSLILESASTNQTSMYLCASSLLTGGRSETQYFGPGTRLLVL.

This chain connects TRBV10-3 to TRBJ1-1; the D gene is possibly TRBD1 (6 bases). CDR3 size: 14 residues. Germline assignment: CDR1 ENHRY and CDR2 SYGVKD. Trimming removed 2 bases at V and 0 bases at J, with 7 bases between. The CDR3 loop reads CAISEGQMNTEAFF. In nucleotides, the CDR3 is TGTGCCATCAGTGAGGGACAGATGAACACTGAAGCTTTCTTT.

V and J are TRBV11-2 and TRBJ2-1, with unresolved D. V lost 3 bases, J lost 3 bases, and 15 bases lay in between. CDR3 length: 16 residues. Germline CDR1 and CDR2: SGHAT and FQNNGV. CDR3 in amino acids: CASSFNDLYGYNEQFF. In DNA form, the CDR3 reads TGTGCCAGCAGCTTTAACGACTTGTACGGCTACAATGAGCAGTTCTTC. The entire variable domain, with the rest obtained from reference TRBV11-2 and TRBJ2-1, is as follows: EAGVAQSPRYKIIEKRQSVAFWCNPISGHATLYWYQQILGQGPKLLIQFQNNGVVDDSQLPKDRFSAERLKGVDSTLKIQPAKLEDSAVYLCASSFNDLYGYNEQFFGPGTRLTVL.

The chain employs TRBV7-8 and TRBJ2-5; possibly TRBD1 for D (6 bases). The CDR3 consists of 16 residues. Germline V CDR1 and CDR2: SGHVS, FQNEAQ. Trimming took 0 bases from V and 5 from J, leaving 16 bases between them. This CDR3 reads CASSLALGTLVETQYF. DNA for the CDR3: TGTGCCAGCAGCTTAGCTCTCGGGACATTAGTGGAGACCCAGTACTTC.

The J gene is TRBJ1-6, the V gene TRBV5-1; 7 positions agree with TRBD1. Germline V CDR1 and CDR2: SGHRS, YFSETQ. The CDR3 sequence is 14 residues long. V was pared by 3 bases and J by 5 bases, with 2 bases of the junction left unmatched. CDR3 bases: TGCGCCAGCAGCTGGGACAGCAATAATTCACCCCTCCACTTT. This sequence encodes CASSWDSNNSPLHF.

The chain is built from TRBV10-2 and TRBJ1-2, with 7 bases matching TRBD1. The V and J ends lost 6 bases and 5 bases, in that order; junction bases with no gene match: 6. The CDR3 is 13 residues long. CDR1 is WSHSY, CDR2 SAAADI, per germline. For the CDR3, the DNA is TGCGCCAGCAGAATGACAGGGTCGTATGGCTACACCTTC. Amino acids: CASRMTGSYGYTF.

This chain uses TRBV12-5 with TRBJ1-2; 8 bases match TRBD1. The V and J ends lost 2 bases and 2 bases, in that order; junction bases with no gene match: 4. Germline V gene lookup returns CDR1 LGHNT and CDR2 FRNRAP. The CDR3 has 15 amino acids. CDR3 in amino acids: CASGLSPGGNYGYTF. DNA for the CDR3: TGTGCTAGTGGTTTGTCCCCAGGGGGCAACTATGGCTACACCTTC.

V usage is TRBV5-1 and J usage is TRBJ1-2; D is ambiguous. V was pared by 0 bases and J by 6 bases, with 15 bases between. The CDR3 sequence is 15 residues long. CDR1 and CDR2 from the germline V gene are SGHRS and YFSETQ. CDR3 nucleotides: TGCGCCAGCAGCTTGGCGATCCCCCGGAGGCATGGCTACACCTTC. It is translated as CASSLAIPRRHGYTF.